These T cell receptor beta chains were read from a single sample in a study of blood T cells in healthy people across ages. TCRdb analysed the 5' RACE reads with MiXCR anew, one entry per CDR3 protein. The sample has about 930,000 distinct CDR3 sequences; around 29% are singletons. The data also belong to a second study, concerning T cells of mothers and their children.

Sequencing used blood. All receptors come from a woman in her thirties or forties in good health. CDR3s include the opening cysteine and the closing phenylalanine or tryptophan. The order of the fields is D gene, V gene, J gene, clone size, CDR3 DNA, CDR3 protein. A D gene is named only where the DNA matches it firmly. Size tells how often a clone was seen (once, few, many) or the class of an expanded clone, and some rows leave it out.

.,TRBV15,TRBJ2-5,.,TGTGCCACCAGCAGAGAAACTGAGCAGTACTTC,CATSRETEQYF
.,TRBV7-8,TRBJ1-2,.,TGTGCCGGCAGCTTAGGGTTGACAGACTATGGCTACACCTTC,CAGSLGLTDYGYTF
.,TRBV7-9,TRBJ1-3,.,TGTGCCAGCAGCTTAGTATGGACCTCTGGAAACACCATATATTTT,CASSLVWTSGNTIYF
.,TRBV2,TRBJ1-5,few,TGTGCCAGCAGTAAAAGGGCAGGTAGCGATCAGCCCCAGCATTTT,CASSKRAGSDQPQHF
.,TRBV10-3,TRBJ1-2,many,TGTGCCATCGGGGTGGGCAGGCCCAGGGCAGGGCTTGGCTATGGCTACACCTTC,CAIGVGRPRAGLGYGYTF
TRBD2,TRBV20-1,TRBJ2-3,many,TGCAGTGCTAGCGGCGTCCGGAGCGGGGGCACTAGCACAGATACGCAGTATTTT,CSASGVRSGGTSTDTQYF
TRBD2,TRBV7-3,TRBJ2-1,.,TGTGCCAGCAGCTTAAACGGGGGGAGCAGACCCATCTACAATGAGCAGTTCTTC,CASSLNGGSRPIYNEQFF
TRBD1,TRBV5-1,TRBJ2-3,.,TGCGCCAGCAGCACGCCGACAGGGGGCAGGACAGATACGCAGTATTTT,CASSTPTGGRTDTQYF
TRBD2,TRBV5-1,TRBJ2-3,few,TGCGCCAGCAGCACACCACCCAGCGGGGGGGCCGGCGATACGCAGTATTTT,CASSTPPSGGAGDTQYF
.,TRBV6-5,TRBJ2-5,many,TGTGCCAGCAGTTTTCGGGACGGAGCACAAGAGACCCAGTACTTC,CASSFRDGAQETQYF
.,TRBV12-3/TRBV12-4,TRBJ1-1,few,TGTGCCAGCAGTTTAGCTTACATAGCGGGAGACACTGAAGCTTTCTTT,CASSLAYIAGDTEAFF
TRBD2,TRBV7-2,TRBJ2-1,many,TGTGCCAGCTCCGGGGGGGTTGGGAATGAGCAGTTCTTC,CASSGGVGNEQFF
TRBD2,TRBV11-3,TRBJ2-1,.,TGTGCCAGCAGCTTTGGGGGGGGGATAAATGAGCAGTTCTTC,CASSFGGGINEQFF
TRBD1,TRBV7-6,TRBJ1-1,.,TGTGCCAGCAGCGCAGCCCGGACAGGGAACACTGAAGCTTTCTTT,CASSAARTGNTEAFF
.,TRBV24-1,TRBJ2-3,few,TGTGCCACCAGTGGCGGGGACTTAAGAGCCCTCACAGATACGCAGTATTTT,CATSGGDLRALTDTQYF
.,TRBV24-1,TRBJ2-1,few,TGTGCCACCAGTTCGGATTACAATGAGCAGTTCTTC,CATSSDYNEQFF
.,TRBV20-1,TRBJ2-1,.,TGCAGTGCTAAACCCGCGGGGTCCAATAATGAGCAGTTCTTC,CSAKPAGSNNEQFF
TRBD2,TRBV5-1,TRBJ2-3,.,TGCGCCAGCAGCCAAGGACTAGCGGGGAACACAGATACGCAGTATTTT,CASSQGLAGNTDTQYF
.,TRBV12-3/TRBV12-4,TRBJ2-1,few,TGTGCCAGCTGGGGGACGGATTATGGCTCCTACAATGAGCAGTTCTTC,CASWGTDYGSYNEQFF
.,TRBV27,TRBJ1-5,.,TGTGCCAGCAGTTTTTCTCGGCCCCAGCATTTT,CASSFSRPQHF
TRBD1,TRBV5-1,TRBJ2-5,once,TGCGCCAGCGGACGACAGGGGTTGGAAGAGACTCAGTACTTC,CASGRQGLEETQYF
TRBD1,TRBV5-1,TRBJ1-1,.,TGCGCCAGCAGCACATCGGGACAGGGAAGCACTGAAGCTTTCTTT,CASSTSGQGSTEAFF
TRBD2,TRBV11-2,TRBJ2-3,.,TGTGCCAGCAGCTTGACTAACGGGGGGAGAAGGACAGATACGCAGTATTTT,CASSLTNGGRRTDTQYF
TRBD1,TRBV7-3,TRBJ2-2,few,TGTGCCAGCAGCTTGACAGGGCCGAACACCGGGGAGCTGTTTTTT,CASSLTGPNTGELFF
TRBD1,TRBV14,TRBJ2-1,once,TGTGCCAGCAGCCAAGATCTTGGACAGGTAACGAATGAGCAGTTCTTC,CASSQDLGQVTNEQFF
.,TRBV15,TRBJ2-5,.,TGTGCCACCAGTTCCGGGTCAGAGACCCAGTACTTC,CATSSGSETQYF
.,TRBV7-8,TRBJ1-2,many,TGTGCCAGCAGCCTAGGGCCAGGGGTTACCTATGGCTACACCTTC,CASSLGPGVTYGYTF
.,TRBV5-1,TRBJ2-3,many,TGCGCCAGCAAAACAGCCTCTAGCACAGATACGCAGTATTTT,CASKTASSTDTQYF
.,TRBV9,TRBJ2-3,.,TGTGCCAGCAGCATGTTAGCGGAGGGCACAGATACGCAGTATTTT,CASSMLAEGTDTQYF